One and the same sample provided the 24 T cell receptor beta chains below, sequenced in a study of cytomegalovirus exposure and HLA in healthy donors. Profiling relied on immunoSEQ multiplex PCR, and the TCRdb table lists in-frame clones only, not all of them. The sample includes about 76,000 clones, 94% of them seen just once. Sequencing was carried out using PBMCs. These receptors originate from a young man in good health and CMV-seropositive.

V usage is TRBV11-2 and J usage is TRBJ2-6; D perhaps matches TRBD2 (6 bases). The V gene's germline CDR1 is SGHAT and CDR2 FQNNGV. The CDR3 has 16 amino acids. V was pared by 4 bases and J by 3 bases, with 13 bases between. CDR3 in amino acids: CASSSKEGDGANVLTF. The DNA for the CDR3 is TGTGCCAGCAGCTCCAAGGAGGGAGATGGGGCCAACGTCCTGACTTTC.

The genes are TRBV19 and TRBJ2-1; a weak D match, TRBD1 (8 bases). Germline CDR1 reads LNHDA; CDR2 reads SQIVND (reference sequence). This CDR3 is 16 amino acids long. The V gene lost 6 bases and the J gene lost 4 bases, with 19 bases spanning the gap. The CDR3 coding sequence is TGTGCCAGTAGAAACAGGGGGGGGGATTCTTACAATGAGCAGTTCTTC. This encodes CASRNRGGDSYNEQFF.

The CDR3 is CASRDLAGVLGQYF. DNA of the CDR3: TGTGCCAGCAGGGACCTAGCGGGAGTTCTAGGGCAGTACTTC. The chain recombines TRBV2 with TRBJ2-7, with 10 bases aligning to TRBD2. Germline V gives CDR1 SNHLY, CDR2 FYNNEI. V lost 6 bases to trimming and J lost 9 bases; unmatched junction nucleotides: 11. The CDR3 spans 14 residues.

This clone has just one count. V and J are TRBV7-9 and TRBJ2-7; 7 bases map to TRBD1. Trimming took 2 bases from V and 7 from J; bases not matched to a gene: 8. Germline CDR1 is SEHNR and CDR2 is FQNEAQ (reference sequence). The CDR3 runs 14 residues. The CDR3 is CASSLTQTGAEQYF. In DNA form, the CDR3 reads TGTGCCAGCAGCTTAACACAAACAGGGGCAGAGCAGTACTTC.

In this sample, this clone turned up once. V and J are TRBV6-1 and TRBJ1-4, with 11 nucleotides matching TRBD1. Germline trimming cut 5 bases from V and 7 bases from J; bases unmatched to any gene: 3. The length of the CDR3 is 14 residues. Germline CDR1 reads MNHNS; CDR2 reads SASEGT. The CDR3 DNA reads as TGTGCCAGCAGTTGGACAGGGGGCGGTGAAAAACTGTTTTTT. Amino acids: CASSWTGGGEKLFF.

The rearrangement joins TRBV28 to TRBJ1-1; 7 nucleotides agree with TRBD1. The CDR3 has 12 amino acids. V lost 6 bases and J lost 11; bases outside the gene matches: 9. The germline V gene encodes CDR1 MDHEN and CDR2 SYDVKM. The CDR3 DNA reads TGTGCCAGCAGCTGGGACAGATTCATTGCTTTCTTT. Protein sequence: CASSWDRFIAFF.

The chain combines TRBV5-1 with TRBJ2-2; tentative D call: TRBD1 (6 bases). Germline V lookup: CDR1 SGHRS, CDR2 YFSETQ. V lost 2 bases to trimming and J lost 7 bases, with 12 bases between them. There are 14 residues in the CDR3. The CDR3 sequence is CASSFGGPDGELFF. CDR3 bases: TGCGCCAGCAGCTTTGGGGGCCCGGACGGGGAGCTGTTTTTT.

The rearrangement uses TRBV6-6 and TRBJ1-3, with D perhaps TRBD1 (6 bases). The CDR3 is 14 amino acids. The germline V gene encodes CDR1 MNHNY and CDR2 SVGAGI (reference sequence). Trimming removed 4 bases at V and 4 bases at J, with 11 bases between. CDR3 DNA: TGTGCCAGCAGTTTGGGGGCGGACGGAAACACCATATATTTT. Its protein product is CASSLGADGNTIYF.

The genes are TRBV10-3 and TRBJ2-1, with TRBD2 matching over 11 bases. In germline, CDR1 is ENHRY, CDR2 SYGVKD. The V and J ends lost 4 bases and 7 bases, in that order; junction bases with no gene match: 6. The CDR3 has 15 residues. CDR3 in DNA: TGTGCCATCAGTGCCATAGCGGGAGGGCTGAATGAGCAGTTCTTC. Translated, it gives CAISAIAGGLNEQFF.

The chain uses TRBV6-1 and TRBJ2-1, with TRBD2 identical over 8 bases. The CDR3 is 17 amino acids. Germline values: CDR1 MNHNS, CDR2 SASEGT. The junction had 8 bases not matched to a gene; V was cut back by 4 bases and J by 0 bases. The CDR3 loop reads CASSGLLSGGSYNEQFF. CDR3 bases: TGTGCCAGCAGTGGACTTTTAAGCGGGGGCTCCTACAATGAGCAGTTCTTC.

The chain carries TRBV19 and TRBJ2-1; TRBD2 is a possible D gene (5 bases). V lost 5 bases, J lost 0 bases, and 14 bases lay in between. The CDR3 totals 16 residues. Germline assignment: CDR1 LNHDA and CDR2 SQIVND (reference sequence). DNA for the CDR3: TGTGCCAGTAGTCTTCGGGCGGGTGGCTCCTACAATGAGCAGTTCTTC. Translation gives CASSLRAGGSYNEQFF.

V and J are TRBV14 and TRBJ2-5; 9 bases match TRBD1. Judging by the DNA end, TRBJ2-7 fits better; the J call may be wrong. The CDR3 is 17 residues long. The germline V gene encodes CDR1 SGHDN and CDR2 FVKESK. CDR3 region: CASSQGWPGQGSYEQYF. Written as DNA, the CDR3 is TGTGCCAGCAGCCAAGGATGGCCGGGACAGGGTTCCTACGAGCAGTACTTC.

This clone was counted once. This chain connects TRBV19 to TRBJ2-3, with D possibly matching TRBD2 (6 bases). The ends were cut back, 6 bases at V and 8 bases at J, with 18 bases in the middle. CDR1 is LNHDA and CDR2 is SQIVND in the germline V gene (reference sequence). CDR3 length: 14 residues. The CDR3 protein is CASSLQEGSPTQYF. CDR3 DNA sequence: TGTGCCAGTAGCCTACAGGAGGGGTCCCCTACGCAGTATTTT.

The rearrangement links TRBV10-3 to TRBJ2-7; the match to TRBD2 covers 7 bases. Germline V gives CDR1 ENHRY, CDR2 SYGVKD. V was pared by 0 bases and J by 2 bases, with 13 bases of the junction left unmatched. The CDR3 is 18 residues long. The CDR3 loop reads CAISESRGRGGVAYEQYF. Written as DNA, the CDR3 is TGTGCCATCAGTGAGTCGAGAGGAAGGGGAGGGGTAGCCTACGAGCAGTACTTC.

The chain recombines TRBV7-8 with TRBJ1-1; 7 bases match TRBD1. Trimming took 5 bases from V and 8 from J; bases not matched to a gene: 5. CDR1 and CDR2 (germline): SGHVS, FQNEAQ. This CDR3 has 12 residues. As DNA, the CDR3 is TGTGCCAGCAGCCCTGACAGGGAAGAAGCTTTCTTT. This sequence encodes CASSPDREEAFF.

The chain links TRBV5-1 to TRBJ2-1, with 9 nucleotides matching TRBD2. With V trimmed by 0 bases and J by 6 bases, 10 bases remained unmatched. This CDR3 contains 17 residues. Per germline, CDR1 SGHRS and CDR2 YFSETQ. The CDR3 reads CASSLARVLAGRNEQFF. CDR3 sequence (DNA): TGCGCCAGCAGCTTGGCCAGAGTCCTAGCGGGACGCAATGAGCAGTTCTTC.

The chain carries TRBV11-1 and TRBJ2-7, with 11 nucleotides matching TRBD2. The J segment lost 2 bases and the V segment lost 7 bases, leaving 10 bases of the junction unmatched. This CDR3 comprises 16 residues. Germline CDR1 SGHAT, CDR2 FQDESV (reference sequence). The CDR3 spells CASNGGLAGPTYEQYF. The CDR3 DNA follows: TGTGCCAGCAATGGAGGACTAGCGGGTCCAACCTACGAGCAGTACTTC.

The J gene is TRBJ1-1, the V gene TRBV28; the match to TRBD1 covers 8 bases. CDR3 size: 14 residues. V dropped 7 bases and J dropped 3; count of bases not matched to a gene: 7. CDR1 MDHEN and CDR2 SYDVKM come from the germline V gene. Written as DNA, the CDR3 is TGTGCCAGCAAACACAGGGGGTATCACACTGAAGCTTTCTTT. It translates to CASKHRGYHTEAFF.

CDR3 in DNA: TGTGCCTGGAGTGTAGATCAGTACACTGAAGCTTTCTTT. It is translated as CAWSVDQYTEAFF. V and J are TRBV30 and TRBJ1-1; D is ambiguous. Germline-derived CDR1 and CDR2 are GTSNPN and SVGIG (reference sequence). Trimming pared 0 bases from V and 3 bases from J, leaving 8 bases between. The CDR3 loop spans 13 amino acids. Using reference TRBV30 and TRBJ1-1 for the parts outside the CDR3, the full variable domain is SQTIHQWPATLVQPVGSPLSLECTVEGTSNPNLYWYRQAAGRGLQLLFYSVGIGQISSEVPQNLSASRPQDRQFILSSKKLLLSDSGFYLCAWSVDQYTEAFFGQGTRLTVV.

This clone was recorded once. The V gene is TRBV29-1, the J gene TRBJ2-5; TRBD1 aligns across 8 bases. The length of the CDR3 is 14 residues. Germline CDR1 and CDR2: SQVTM and ANQGSEA. J gave up 5 bases and V 6 bases, and 11 bases lay outside the gene matches. The CDR3 DNA reads TGCAGCGTGTCGGGGACAGGAGTGTGGGAGACCCAGTACTTC. Its protein is CSVSGTGVWETQYF.

V gene TRBV28 combines with J gene TRBJ1-1, with D perhaps TRBD1 (5 bases). V was pared by 6 bases and J by 4 bases, with 9 bases between. This CDR3 is built from 12 residues. CDR1 is MDHEN, CDR2 SYDVKM, per germline. The CDR3 DNA reads TGTGCCAGCAGGGCAAGGGGCACTGAAGCTTTCTTT. Translated: CASRARGTEAFF.

The rearrangement links TRBV4-2 to TRBJ2-1; 10 nucleotides match TRBD2. The ends lost 8 bases at V and 6 bases at J; junction bases unmatched: 19. Germline-derived CDR1 and CDR2 are LGHNA and YNFKEQ. CDR3 length: 18 residues. Here the CDR3 reads CASGRDLWTSGSANEQFF. The CDR3 nucleotides read TGTGCCAGCGGCCGAGACCTCTGGACTAGCGGATCTGCCAATGAGCAGTTCTTC.

The DNA for the CDR3 is TGTGCCAGCATCGGGCAGGGGTTCACAGATACGCAGTATTTT. This encodes CASIGQGFTDTQYF. This chain joins TRBV25-1 and TRBJ2-3; the D gene is possibly TRBD1 (6 bases). V lost 7 bases and J 2 bases, leaving 13 bases between the germline ends. The V gene's germline CDR1 is MGHDK and CDR2 SYGVNS. This CDR3 has 14 residues.

The chain uses TRBV10-3 and TRBJ2-3, with 10 bases matching TRBD1. Looked up from germline, CDR1 is ENHRY and CDR2 is SYGVKD. The CDR3 is made up of 15 amino acids. Trimming at V came to 4 bases and at J to 2 bases, leaving 3 bases not matched to a gene. CDR3: CAISAGTGDTDTQYF. In DNA, the CDR3 is TGTGCCATCAGTGCGGGGACAGGGGACACAGATACGCAGTATTTT.